Detailed here is one T cell receptor (beta chain). With 60 Vbeta and 13 Jbeta primers, the PCR was carried out. Sequencing was performed with immunoSEQ multiplex PCR; in TCRdb, only in-frame clones are kept and a portion is missing. This sample has about 95,000 clones, with over 60% found just once. This specimen belongs to a study of cytomegalovirus exposure and HLA in healthy donors. Study-level information: An early data release held approximately 80 million unique TCRs from HLA-typed donors.

Germline lookup yields CDR1 SGHVS and CDR2 FNYEAQ. There are 17 residues in the CDR3. V lost 1 base and J lost 0, with 13 bases in between. The chain links TRBV7-6 to TRBJ1-3; maybe TRBD1 (5 bases). The TCR comes from a man aged 25-45 years in good health and CMV-seropositive. Sequencing was done on a sample of PBMCs. CDR3 nucleotides: TGTGCCAGCAGCTTAGGGAGGGTGACAGTCTCTGGAAACACCATATATTTT. Residues: CASSLGRVTVSGNTIYF.